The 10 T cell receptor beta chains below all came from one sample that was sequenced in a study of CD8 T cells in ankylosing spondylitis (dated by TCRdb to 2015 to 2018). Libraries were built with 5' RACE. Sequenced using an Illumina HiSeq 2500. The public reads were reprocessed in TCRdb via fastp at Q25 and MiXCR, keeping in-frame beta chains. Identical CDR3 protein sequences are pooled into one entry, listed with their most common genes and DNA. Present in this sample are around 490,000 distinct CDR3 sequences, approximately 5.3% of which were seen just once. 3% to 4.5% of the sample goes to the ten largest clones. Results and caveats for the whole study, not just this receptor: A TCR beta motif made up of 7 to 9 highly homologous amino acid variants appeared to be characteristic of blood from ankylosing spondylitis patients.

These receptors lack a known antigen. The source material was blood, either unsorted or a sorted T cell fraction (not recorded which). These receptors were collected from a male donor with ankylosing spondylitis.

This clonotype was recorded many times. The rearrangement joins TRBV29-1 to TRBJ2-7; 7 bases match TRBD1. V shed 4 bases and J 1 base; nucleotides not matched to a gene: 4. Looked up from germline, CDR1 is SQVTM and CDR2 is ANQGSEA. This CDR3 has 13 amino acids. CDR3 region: CSVGGQISYEQYF. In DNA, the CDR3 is TGCAGCGTTGGGGGACAGATTTCCTACGAGCAGTACTTC.

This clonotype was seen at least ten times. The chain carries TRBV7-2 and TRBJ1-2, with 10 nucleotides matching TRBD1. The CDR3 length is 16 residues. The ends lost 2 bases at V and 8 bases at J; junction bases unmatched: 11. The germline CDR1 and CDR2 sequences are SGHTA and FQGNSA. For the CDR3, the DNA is TGTGCCAGCAGCTTATCCGGGACAGGGGCTCGTAAGGGCTACACCTTC. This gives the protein CASSLSGTGARKGYTF.

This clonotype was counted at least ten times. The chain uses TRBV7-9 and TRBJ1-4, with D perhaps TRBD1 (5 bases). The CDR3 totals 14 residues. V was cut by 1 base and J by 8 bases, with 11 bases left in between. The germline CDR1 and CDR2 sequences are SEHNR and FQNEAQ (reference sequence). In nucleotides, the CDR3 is TGTGCCAGCAGCTTAGGCAGCGAGGGGGAAAAACTGTTTTTT. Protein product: CASSLGSEGEKLFF.

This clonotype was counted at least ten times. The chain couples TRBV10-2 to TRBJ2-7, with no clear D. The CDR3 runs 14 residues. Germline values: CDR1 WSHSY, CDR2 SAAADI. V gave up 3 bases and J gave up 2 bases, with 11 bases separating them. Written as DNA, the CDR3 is TGCGCCAGCAGTGACCCTGGCTGGGCCTACGAGCAGTACTTC. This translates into CASSDPGWAYEQYF.

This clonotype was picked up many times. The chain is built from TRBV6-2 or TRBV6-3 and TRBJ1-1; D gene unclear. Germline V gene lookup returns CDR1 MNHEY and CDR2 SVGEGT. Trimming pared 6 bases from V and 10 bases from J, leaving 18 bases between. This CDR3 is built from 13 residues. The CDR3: CASSTLAFMRAFF. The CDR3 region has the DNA TGTGCCAGCAGCACATTGGCGTTTATGCGAGCTTTCTTT.

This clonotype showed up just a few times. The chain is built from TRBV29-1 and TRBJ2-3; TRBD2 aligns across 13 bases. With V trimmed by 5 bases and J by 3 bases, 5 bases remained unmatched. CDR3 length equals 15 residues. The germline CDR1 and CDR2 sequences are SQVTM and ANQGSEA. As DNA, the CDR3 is TGCAGCGTTTGGAGACTAGCGGGAGGAACAGATACGCAGTATTTT. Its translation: CSVWRLAGGTDTQYF.

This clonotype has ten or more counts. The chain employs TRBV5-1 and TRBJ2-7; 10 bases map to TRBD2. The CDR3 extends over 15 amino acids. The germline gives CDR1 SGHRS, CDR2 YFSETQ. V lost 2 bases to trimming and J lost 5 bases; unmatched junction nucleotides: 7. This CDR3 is CASSLAPSGGNEQYF. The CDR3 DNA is TGCGCCAGCAGCTTAGCCCCTAGCGGGGGTAACGAGCAGTACTTC.

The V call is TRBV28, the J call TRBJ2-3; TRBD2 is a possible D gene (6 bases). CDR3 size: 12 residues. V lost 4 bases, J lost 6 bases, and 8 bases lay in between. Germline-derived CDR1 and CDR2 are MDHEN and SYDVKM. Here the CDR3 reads CASSWGVDTQYF. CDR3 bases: TGTGCCAGCAGTTGGGGGGTGGATACGCAGTATTTT.

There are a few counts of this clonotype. In DNA, the CDR3 is TGTGCCACCTCGGGTGGAAGCTCCTACAATGAGCAGTTCTTC. Protein product: CATSGGSSYNEQFF. The V call is TRBV6-2 or TRBV6-3, the J call TRBJ2-1; D remains ambiguous. Trimming cost V 10 bases and J 0 bases, with 13 bases left between them. Germline CDR1 MNHEY, CDR2 SVGEGT. This CDR3 is 14 amino acids long.

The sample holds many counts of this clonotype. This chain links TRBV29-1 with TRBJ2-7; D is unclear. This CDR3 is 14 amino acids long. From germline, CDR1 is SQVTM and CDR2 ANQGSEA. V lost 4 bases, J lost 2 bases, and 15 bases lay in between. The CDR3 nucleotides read TGCAGCGTTGTTCTGGGTATGAGGACCTACGAGCAGTACTTC. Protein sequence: CSVVLGMRTYEQYF.